This T cell receptor beta chain is drawn from a study of blood T cell repertoires in COVID-19. Across the study: Spain, Italy and the United States supplied samples that represented acute and convalescent COVID-19. Sources were T cells, B-cell-depleted T cells, or PBMCs; the material itself was cDNA or gDNA.

V was trimmed by 2 bases and J by 7 bases, leaving 12 bases between them. Germline CDR1 SGHTA, CDR2 FQGTGA. This CDR3 contains 15 residues. As originally analysed: Estimates of nucleated cell counts were drawn from the amplification of reference gene primers. Generated by immunoSEQ multiplex PCR, the TCRdb table keeps only in-frame clones and is missing some. That table furnishes V, J and clone size, whereas the DNA furnished D and trimming. The table records approximately 150,000 clones, approximately 87% of them present only once. The TCR was taken from a man aged 45-60 years who had recovered from COVID-19. Sequenced: peripheral blood. The chain recombines TRBV7-3 with TRBJ1-6; D ambiguous. The CDR3 here is CASSLVGAANSPLHF. In DNA, the CDR3 is TGTGCCAGCAGCTTAGTAGGAGCAGCGAATTCACCCCTCCACTTT.